This T cell receptor beta chain emerged from a study of OX40 agonist ivuxolimab in advanced cancers. Study background: Patients were over 65% male with ages roughly 20 to 90, mean around 61. The study's findings and limits: Expanded peripheral T cells had an undetermined antigen specificity. CD4+ T cells averaged fewer expanded clones than CD8+ T cells.

On this clone: Its specificity is unknown.

This table comes from immunoSEQ multiplex PCR, and its TCRdb copy is limited to in-frame clones, with some not included. The sample shows about 120,000 clones, approximately 92% of them seen only once. The V end lost 2 bases, the J end lost 6 bases, and 12 bases lay between the germline ends. The CDR3 is 14 residues long. Germline CDR1 MNHNS, CDR2 SASEGT. This TCR came from an adult with an advanced solid tumor such as melanoma, head and neck, liver or kidney cancer. The sample here was CD4+ or CD8+ T cells sorted from blood, taken in a trial of the OX40 agonist ivuxolimab. V is TRBV6-1 and J is TRBJ2-3; possibly TRBD1 for D (5 bases). Written as DNA, the CDR3 is TGTGCCAGCAGTGAACAGGGAATGACGGATACGCAGTATTTT. It is translated as CASSEQGMTDTQYF.